This TCR beta chain was retrieved from a study of T-cell reconstitution after alpha-beta-depleted transplantation in children. The CDR3 consists of 15 residues. From germline, CDR1 is LGHDT and CDR2 YNNKEL (reference sequence). With 0 bases removed from V and 2 bases from J, the gap between germline ends came to 8 bases. The sample holds a few counts of this clonotype. Preparation of the TCRbeta library used unique molecular identifiers. TCRdb re-called the PCR reads with MiXCR, one entry per CDR3 protein. This sample yields over 300,000 distinct CDR3 sequences, of which about 9.4% are seen a single time; approximately 2.3% belongs to the top ten.

The sequences come from PBMCs from the stem cell graft donor, collected from the stem cell graft. The gene calls are TRBV3-1 and TRBJ2-1; D is unclear. This TCR was recovered from a human donor who donated a stem cell graft to a child with acute lymphoblastic leukemia. CDR3 coding DNA: TGTGCCAGCAGCCAAGACCATCGAACCTACAATGAGCAGTTCTTC. It translates to CASSQDHRTYNEQFF.